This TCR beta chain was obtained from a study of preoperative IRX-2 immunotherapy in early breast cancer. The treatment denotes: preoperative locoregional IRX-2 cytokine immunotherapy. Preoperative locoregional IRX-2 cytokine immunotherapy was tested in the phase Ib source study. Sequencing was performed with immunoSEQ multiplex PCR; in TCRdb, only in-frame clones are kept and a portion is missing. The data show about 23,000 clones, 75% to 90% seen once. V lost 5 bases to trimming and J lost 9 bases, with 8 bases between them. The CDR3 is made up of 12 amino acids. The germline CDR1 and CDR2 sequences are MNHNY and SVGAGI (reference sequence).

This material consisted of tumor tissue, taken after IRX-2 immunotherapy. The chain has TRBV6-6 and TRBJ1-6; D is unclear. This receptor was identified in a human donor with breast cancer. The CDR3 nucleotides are TGTGCCAGCAGTCATTTAGGTTCACCCCTCCACTTT. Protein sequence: CASSHLGSPLHF.